The 13 T cell receptor beta chains reported below all come from one sample, sequenced in a study of spatial heterogeneity in lung cancer. The time point here: sample taken at primary tumor resection. Unsorted samples of tumor, nontumor lung or frozen PBMC had their whole RNA sequenced. TCRdb redid the calling of the 5' RACE reads with MiXCR, one entry per CDR3 protein. The table shows about 48,000 distinct CDR3 sequences, with roughly 5% occurring only once. The sequences come from PBMCs, collected at surgery. The source of these receptors is a male donor with early-stage non-small cell lung cancer.

This clonotype came up many times. CDR3 loop: CASSAGLNQETQYF. The CDR3 DNA follows: TGCGCCAGCAGCGCCGGACTAAATCAAGAGACCCAGTACTTC. V and J are TRBV5-1 and TRBJ2-5, with a tentative D call TRBD2 (6 bases). There are 14 residues in the CDR3. Germline CDR1 reads SGHRS; CDR2 reads YFSETQ. V lost 4 bases, J lost 2 bases, and 12 bases lay in between.

This clonotype has ten or more counts. The rearrangement links TRBV20-1 to TRBJ2-7; 8 bases are a match to TRBD2. Unmatched junction bases numbered 7, after V lost 6 bases and J lost 0 bases. The CDR3 contains 14 residues. Germline V gene lookup returns CDR1 DFQATT and CDR2 SNEGSKA (reference sequence). CDR3 bases: TGCAGTGCCGCTAGCGGGTCGAGCTCCTACGAGCAGTACTTC. The encoded protein is CSAASGSSSYEQYF.

This clonotype has at least ten counts. The rearrangement uses TRBV28 and TRBJ2-2; the D gene is possibly TRBD2 (6 bases). CDR1 and CDR2 (germline): MDHEN, SYDVKM. The ends were cut back, 5 bases at V and 4 bases at J, with 14 bases in the middle. There are 15 residues in the CDR3. For the CDR3, the DNA is TGTGCCAGCAGTCTCCCCCTCGGGGGCACCGGGGAGCTGTTTTTT. It is translated as CASSLPLGGTGELFF.

This clonotype was detected ten times or more. The J gene is TRBJ2-7, the V gene TRBV27; TRBD2 matches 9 bases. The trim removed 5 bases at V and 2 bases at J, leaving 7 bases unmatched. This CDR3 is built from 15 residues. Looked up from germline, CDR1 is MNHEY and CDR2 is SMNVEV (reference sequence). In DNA, the CDR3 is TGTGCCAGCAGTCCGGAGACTAGCGGAGCCTACGAGCAGTACTTC. This codes for CASSPETSGAYEQYF.

This clonotype occurred many times. The V and J genes are TRBV5-1 and TRBJ1-1, with 11 bases fitting TRBD1. The CDR3 is 17 amino acids. Per the germline V gene, CDR1 is SGHRS and CDR2 is YFSETQ. J lost 1 base, V lost 4 bases, and 9 bases had no gene match. As DNA, the CDR3 is TGCGCCAGCAGCCTGCGAGGACAGGGGGCAGGGAACACTGAAGCTTTCTTT. As protein: CASSLRGQGAGNTEAFF.

The sample holds many counts of this clonotype. The V call is TRBV4-1, the J call TRBJ2-7; D is uncertain. Germline CDR1 is MGHRA and CDR2 is YSYEKL. Trimming took 4 bases from V and 0 from J, leaving 16 bases between them. The CDR3 runs 16 residues. This CDR3 is CASSPALEGSSYEQYF. CDR3 coding DNA: TGCGCCAGCAGCCCCGCCCTCGAAGGAAGCTCCTACGAGCAGTACTTC.

This clonotype showed up many times. The V call is TRBV12-3 or TRBV12-4, the J call TRBJ2-1; weak D call: TRBD2 (5 bases). The V and J ends lost 1 base and 8 bases respectively, with 9 bases between them. The CDR3 sequence is 13 residues long. Written as DNA, the CDR3 is TGTGCCAGCAGTTTAGTTTCTAGCTATGAGCAGTTCTTC. Amino acids: CASSLVSSYEQFF.

CDR3 sequence reads: CAISDYRVNTEAFF. The DNA of the CDR3 is TGTGCCATCAGTGACTACAGGGTGAACACTGAAGCTTTCTTT. The chain has TRBV10-3 and TRBJ1-1, with a weak D call TRBD1 (6 bases). V lost 3 bases, J lost 0 bases, and 8 bases lay in between. The CDR3 extends over 14 amino acids. The V gene's germline CDR1 is ENHRY and CDR2 SYGVKD.

The chain links TRBV7-9 to TRBJ2-3, with D possibly being TRBD2 (5 bases). The CDR3 is 14 residues long. Trimming took 3 bases from V and 4 from J, leaving 11 bases between them. Germline CDR1 reads SEHNR; CDR2 reads FQNEAQ (reference sequence). CDR3: CASSFDAGPDTQYF. CDR3 nucleotides: TGTGCCAGCAGCTTTGACGCGGGCCCAGATACGCAGTATTTT.

This clonotype was seen many times. J is TRBJ2-7 and V is TRBV27, with D tentatively TRBD1 (5 bases). Per germline, CDR1 MNHEY and CDR2 SMNVEV (reference sequence). Trimming took 7 bases from V and 4 from J, leaving 11 bases between them. The CDR3 consists of 12 residues. The CDR3 nucleotides are TGTGCCAGCATGGACATTAATTACGAGCAGTACTTC. Its translation is CASMDINYEQYF.

V gene TRBV5-6 combines with J gene TRBJ2-5; 7 bases match TRBD2. Germline V gives CDR1 SGHDT, CDR2 YYEEEE. There are 16 residues in the CDR3. V lost 0 bases to trimming and J lost 4 bases; unmatched junction nucleotides: 9. The CDR3 loop is CASSLEVGGFGETQYF. In DNA, the CDR3 is TGTGCCAGCAGCTTGGAAGTGGGAGGGTTCGGAGAGACCCAGTACTTC.

By frequency in the sample, this clonotype is medium-sized. V is TRBV29-1 and J is TRBJ2-7; 9 bases line up with TRBD1. Per the germline V gene, CDR1 is SQVTM and CDR2 is ANQGSEA. CDR3 length equals 14 residues. V dropped 7 bases and J dropped 5; count of bases not matched to a gene: 12. The CDR3 here is CSAAPGQGPHEQYF. In DNA, the CDR3 is TGCAGCGCCGCACCGGGACAGGGTCCCCACGAGCAGTACTTC.

This clonotype was recorded many times. The chain has TRBV10-3 and TRBJ2-1, with TRBD2 as a possible D gene (7 bases). This CDR3 is 18 amino acids long. The V end lost 0 bases, the J end lost 5 bases, and 20 bases lay between the germline ends. The germline CDR1 and CDR2 sequences are ENHRY and SYGVKD. The CDR3 bases are TGTGCCATCAGTGAGTCGAACAGGGCTAGCGGATCCGACAATGAGCAGTTCTTC. It specifies CAISESNRASGSDNEQFF.